A single T cell receptor beta chain is shown here with its context. Profiled with immunoSEQ multiplex PCR; TCRdb holds only in-frame clones, not every one. Of 98,000 or so clones in the sample, about four fifths were seen once. Germline CDR1 is MNHEY and CDR2 is SMNVEV (reference sequence). This CDR3 is 16 amino acids long. V lost 2 bases to trimming and J lost 1 base, with 12 bases between them. This sample is part of a study of blood T cell repertoires in COVID-19. Overall study: The analysed material was cDNA or gDNA that came from T cells, B-cell-depleted T cells, or PBMCs.

The gene calls are TRBV27 and TRBJ2-1, with unresolved D. The receptor was isolated from a woman of 80 years or more with active or convalescent COVID-19. Sequenced material: peripheral blood. The CDR3 nucleotides are TGTGCCAGCAGTTTAGGAGCTTCGTCTTCCTACAATGAGCAGTTCTTC. Protein sequence: CASSLGASSSYNEQFF.